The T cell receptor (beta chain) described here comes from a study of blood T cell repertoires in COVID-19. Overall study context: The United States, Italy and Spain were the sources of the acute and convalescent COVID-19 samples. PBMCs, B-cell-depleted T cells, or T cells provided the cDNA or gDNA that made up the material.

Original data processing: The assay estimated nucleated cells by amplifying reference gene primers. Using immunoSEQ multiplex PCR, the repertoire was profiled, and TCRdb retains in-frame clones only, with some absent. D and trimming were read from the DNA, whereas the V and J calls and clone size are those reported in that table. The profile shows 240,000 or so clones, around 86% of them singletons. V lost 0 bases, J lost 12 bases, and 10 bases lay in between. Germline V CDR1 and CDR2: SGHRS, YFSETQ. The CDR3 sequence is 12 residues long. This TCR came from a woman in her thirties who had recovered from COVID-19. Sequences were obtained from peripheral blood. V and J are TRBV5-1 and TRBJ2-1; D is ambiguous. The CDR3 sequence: CASSLDQALQFF. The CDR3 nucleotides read TGCGCCAGCAGCTTGGACCAGGCCCTGCAGTTCTTC.